This is a list of T cell receptor beta chains from one sample in a study of shared clonotypes between healthy human individuals. TCRdb keeps only in-frame clones here, not all; method: immunoSEQ multiplex PCR. The sample records 1 million to 1.2 million clones, roughly 77% being singletons. The sequenced material came from memory CD4+ T cells from PBMCs. The receptors originated from a young man in good health. Some clones in this sample may be carry-over from other donors' samples. The conserved cysteine and the conserved F or W are not part of the CDR3 here. D genes are given only for firm matches. Clone size is given for some rows only: seen once, a few or many times, or a class if the clone is expanded.

cdr3_aa	d_call	cdr3_length	v_call	j_call	clone_size
SVPGTADYEQY	-	11	TRBV29-1	TRBJ2-7	-
ASSETGRVNQPQH	-	13	TRBV2	TRBJ1-5	-
ASSDTLAVPDTQY	TRBD2	13	TRBV10-2	TRBJ2-3	once
ASSGQAEGTEAF	-	12	TRBV6-1	TRBJ1-1	-
ASSRSWIGENTEAF	-	14	TRBV4-1	TRBJ1-1	-
ASSLRTPQETQY	-	12	TRBV5-8	TRBJ2-5	-
ASSLDRLNTEAF	-	12	TRBV5-1	TRBJ1-1	-
AWIRGYPHPGELF	-	13	TRBV30	TRBJ2-2	-
ASYDSDRHGYT	-	11	TRBV6-1	TRBJ1-2	few
ASSGTGGARGANVLT	TRBD1	15	TRBV18	TRBJ2-6	-
ASKGAAYEQY	TRBD1	10	TRBV27	TRBJ2-7	-
ASSYSNIQETQY	-	12	TRBV6-5	TRBJ2-5	-
ASRNPGEAGTQY	-	12	TRBV11-2	TRBJ2-5	-
ASSSRWSGTYEQY	-	13	TRBV11-2	TRBJ2-7	-
ATSTSGRGEQF	TRBD2	11	TRBV15	TRBJ2-1	-
ASSPPAGRSGNTIY	-	14	TRBV18	TRBJ1-3	-
ASSLAGVGEQY	TRBD2	11	TRBV7-3	TRBJ2-7	-
ASSYPRGESGANVLT	-	15	TRBV6-7	TRBJ2-6	few
ASSFRLGSYNEQF	-	13	TRBV5-1	TRBJ2-1	-
ASSGDPTGGREQF	TRBD1	13	TRBV9	TRBJ2-1	-
ASSLVGGYTDTQY	-	13	TRBV7-8	TRBJ2-3	-
ASSPGKSSTDTQY	-	13	TRBV4-1	TRBJ2-3	-
SVEVSLSYNEQF	-	12	TRBV29-1	TRBJ2-1	-
ASSLGQTPGRGTGELF	-	16	TRBV7-2	TRBJ2-2	-
ASSAGHNTEAF	-	11	TRBV7-3	TRBJ1-1	few
ASSLKGTGSGYT	-	12	TRBV5-1	TRBJ1-2	-
ASSLEAGTHHEQY	-	13	TRBV5-1	TRBJ2-7	-
ASSFSGTGRADTQY	TRBD1	14	TRBV7-8	TRBJ2-3	-
ASRTGLAYEQY	TRBD2	11	TRBV28	TRBJ2-7	-
ASSHPGDRGEQPQH	TRBD1	14	TRBV23-1	TRBJ1-5	few
ASSFSGEGYEQY	-	12	TRBV5-1	TRBJ2-7	once
ASSLGTGRDPGAF	-	13	TRBV5-1	TRBJ1-1	-
AWSEWDRVNGYT	TRBD1	12	TRBV30	TRBJ1-2	-
ASSQAAFREQY	-	11	TRBV4-1	TRBJ2-7	few
ASSFRDTDWIKEF	-	13	TRBV28	TRBJ2-1	-
ASSIDIDRGEQY	TRBD1	12	TRBV19	TRBJ2-7	-
ASSVNTVNTGELF	-	13	TRBV19	TRBJ2-2	many
SVEEGPGRRGTEAF	-	14	TRBV29-1	TRBJ1-1	-
ASSIQLSAF	-	9	TRBV2	TRBJ1-1	few
TSSHEGITSSYNEQF	-	15	TRBV1	TRBJ2-1	-
ASRPGSFLQETQY	-	13	TRBV6-6	TRBJ2-5	-
ASSPTTRTDTQY	-	12	TRBV5-4	TRBJ2-3	-
ASSQGQGRYGYT	TRBD1	12	TRBV2	TRBJ1-2	-
ASSRIDSGIPYNEQF	-	15	TRBV4-2	TRBJ2-1	-
AWSLGRNTEAF	-	11	TRBV30	TRBJ1-1	-
ASSEAGAGEAF	-	11	TRBV6-1	TRBJ1-1	-
ASSGADRYQETQY	TRBD1	13	TRBV25-1	TRBJ2-5	-
ASSVSDNYEQY	-	11	TRBV6-5	-	-
ASSPGLSQPQH	-	11	TRBV10-2	TRBJ1-5	-
ASSFPGAVSYEQY	-	13	TRBV28	TRBJ2-7	once
ASSDDRAGAKNIQY	TRBD1	14	TRBV4-1	TRBJ2-4	-
ASSLGGAGANVLT	TRBD2	13	TRBV25-1	TRBJ2-6	-
ASSRQGADTEAF	TRBD1	12	TRBV18	TRBJ1-1	once
ASSFLAGAGGTDTQY	TRBD2	15	TRBV28	TRBJ2-3	-